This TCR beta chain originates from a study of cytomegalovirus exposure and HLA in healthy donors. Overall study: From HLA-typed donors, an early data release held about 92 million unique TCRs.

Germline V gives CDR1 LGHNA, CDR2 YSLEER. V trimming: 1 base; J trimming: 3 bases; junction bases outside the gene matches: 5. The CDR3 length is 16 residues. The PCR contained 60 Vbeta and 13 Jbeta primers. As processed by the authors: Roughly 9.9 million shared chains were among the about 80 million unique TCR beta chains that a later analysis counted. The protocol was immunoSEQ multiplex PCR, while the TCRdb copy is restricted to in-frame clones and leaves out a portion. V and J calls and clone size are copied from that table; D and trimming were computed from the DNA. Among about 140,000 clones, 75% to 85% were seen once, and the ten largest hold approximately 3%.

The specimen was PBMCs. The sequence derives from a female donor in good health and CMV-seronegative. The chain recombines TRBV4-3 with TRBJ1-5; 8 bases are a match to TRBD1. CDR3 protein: CASSQATGDFNQPQHF. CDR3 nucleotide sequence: TGCGCCAGCAGCCAAGCGACAGGGGATTTCAATCAGCCCCAGCATTTT.